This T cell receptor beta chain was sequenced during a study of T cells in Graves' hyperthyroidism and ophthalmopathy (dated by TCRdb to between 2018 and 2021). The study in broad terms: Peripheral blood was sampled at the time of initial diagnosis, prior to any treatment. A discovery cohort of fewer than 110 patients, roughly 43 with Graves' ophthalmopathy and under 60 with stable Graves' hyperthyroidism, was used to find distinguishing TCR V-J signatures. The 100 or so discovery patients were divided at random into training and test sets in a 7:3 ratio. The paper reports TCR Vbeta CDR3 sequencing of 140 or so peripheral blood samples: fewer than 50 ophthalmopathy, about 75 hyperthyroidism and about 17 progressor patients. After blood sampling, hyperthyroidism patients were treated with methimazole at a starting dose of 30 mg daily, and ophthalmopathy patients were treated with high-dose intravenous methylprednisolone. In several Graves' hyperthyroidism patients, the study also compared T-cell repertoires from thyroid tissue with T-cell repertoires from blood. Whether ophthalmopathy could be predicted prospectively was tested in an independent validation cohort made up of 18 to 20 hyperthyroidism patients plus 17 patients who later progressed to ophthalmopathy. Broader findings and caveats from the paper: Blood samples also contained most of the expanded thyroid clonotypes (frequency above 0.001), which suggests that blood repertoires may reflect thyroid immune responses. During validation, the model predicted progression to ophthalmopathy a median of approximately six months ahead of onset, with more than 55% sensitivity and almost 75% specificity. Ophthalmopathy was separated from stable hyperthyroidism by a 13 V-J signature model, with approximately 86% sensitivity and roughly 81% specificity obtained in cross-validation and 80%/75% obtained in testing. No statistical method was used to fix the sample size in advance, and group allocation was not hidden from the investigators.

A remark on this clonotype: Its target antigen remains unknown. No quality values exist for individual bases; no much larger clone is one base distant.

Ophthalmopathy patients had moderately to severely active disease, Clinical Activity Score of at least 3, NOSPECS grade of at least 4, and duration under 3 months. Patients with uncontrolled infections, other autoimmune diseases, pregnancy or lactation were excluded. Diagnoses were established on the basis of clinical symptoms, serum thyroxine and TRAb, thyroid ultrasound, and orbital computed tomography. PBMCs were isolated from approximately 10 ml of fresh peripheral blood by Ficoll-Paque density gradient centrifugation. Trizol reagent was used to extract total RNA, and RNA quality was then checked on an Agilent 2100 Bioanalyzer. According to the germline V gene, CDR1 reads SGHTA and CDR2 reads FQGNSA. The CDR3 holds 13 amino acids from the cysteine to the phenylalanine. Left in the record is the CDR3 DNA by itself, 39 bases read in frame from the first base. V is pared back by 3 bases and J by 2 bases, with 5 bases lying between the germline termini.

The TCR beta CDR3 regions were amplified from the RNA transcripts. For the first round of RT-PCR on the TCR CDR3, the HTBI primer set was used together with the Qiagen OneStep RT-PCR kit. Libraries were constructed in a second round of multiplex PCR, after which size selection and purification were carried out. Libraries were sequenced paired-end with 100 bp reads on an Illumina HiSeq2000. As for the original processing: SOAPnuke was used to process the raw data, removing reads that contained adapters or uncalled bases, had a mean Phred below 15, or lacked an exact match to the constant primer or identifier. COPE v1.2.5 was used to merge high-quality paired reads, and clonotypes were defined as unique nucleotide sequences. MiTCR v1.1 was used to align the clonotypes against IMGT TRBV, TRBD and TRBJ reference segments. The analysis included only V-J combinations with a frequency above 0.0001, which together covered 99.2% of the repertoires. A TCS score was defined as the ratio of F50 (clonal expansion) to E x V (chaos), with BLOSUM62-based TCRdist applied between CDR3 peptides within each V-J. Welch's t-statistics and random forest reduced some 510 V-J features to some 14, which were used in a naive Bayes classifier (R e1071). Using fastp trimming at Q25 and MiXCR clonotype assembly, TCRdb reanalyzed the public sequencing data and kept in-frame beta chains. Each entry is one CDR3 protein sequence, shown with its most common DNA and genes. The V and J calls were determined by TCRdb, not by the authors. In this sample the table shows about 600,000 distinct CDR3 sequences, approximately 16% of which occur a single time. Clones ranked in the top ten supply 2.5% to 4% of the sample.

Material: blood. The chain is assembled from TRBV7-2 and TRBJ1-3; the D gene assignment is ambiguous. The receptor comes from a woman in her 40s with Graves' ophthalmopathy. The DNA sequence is TGTGCCAGCAGCTTTTATACTGGAAACACCATATATTTT. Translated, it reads CASSFYTGNTIYF. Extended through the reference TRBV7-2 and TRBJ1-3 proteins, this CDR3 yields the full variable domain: GAGVSQSPSNKVTEKGKDVELRCDPISGHTALYWYRQSLGQGLEFLIYFQGNSAPDKSGLPSDRFSAERTGGSVSTLTIQRTQQEDSAVYLCASSFYTGNTIYFGEGSWLTVV.